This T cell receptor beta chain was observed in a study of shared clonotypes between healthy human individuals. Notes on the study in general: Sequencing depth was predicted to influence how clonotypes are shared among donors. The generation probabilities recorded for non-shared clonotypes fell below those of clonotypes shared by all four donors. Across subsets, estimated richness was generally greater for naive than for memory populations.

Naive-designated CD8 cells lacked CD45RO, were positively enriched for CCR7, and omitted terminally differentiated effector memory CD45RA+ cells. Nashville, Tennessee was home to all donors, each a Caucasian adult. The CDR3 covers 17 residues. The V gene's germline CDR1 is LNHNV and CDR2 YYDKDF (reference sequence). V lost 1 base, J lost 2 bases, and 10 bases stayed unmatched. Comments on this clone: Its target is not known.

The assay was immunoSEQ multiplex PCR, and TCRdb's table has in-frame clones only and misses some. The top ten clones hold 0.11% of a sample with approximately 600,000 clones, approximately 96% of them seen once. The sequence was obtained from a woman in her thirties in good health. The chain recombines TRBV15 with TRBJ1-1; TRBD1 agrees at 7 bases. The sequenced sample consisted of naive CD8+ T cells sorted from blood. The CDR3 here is CATSRGRLGQSNTEAFF. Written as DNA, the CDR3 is TGTGCCACCAGCAGAGGCCGACTGGGACAGTCAAACACTGAAGCTTTCTTT.